Each of the 10 T cell receptor beta chains below was sequenced from the same sample in a study of cytomegalovirus exposure and HLA in healthy donors (dated by TCRdb to 2016 to 2017). Library preparation was by the immunoSEQ multiplex PCR assay. This immuneACCESS table, as held by TCRdb, lists in-frame sequences with V and J called but not all clones. Of the missing ones, under half trace to an unresolved V gene in checked studies; the others have no known cause. The sample profile shows some 170,000 clones; over 85% of them were found once. The top ten constitute about a tenth of the sample. Specimen: PBMCs. Receptors were obtained from a woman under 30 in good health and CMV-seropositive.

This chain uses TRBV6-6 with TRBJ2-2, with TRBD2 identical over 7 bases. Losses at the gene ends were 8 bases for V and 0 bases for J; bases not matched to a gene: 6. Germline V gene sequence: CDR1 MNHNY, CDR2 SVGAGI (reference sequence). The CDR3 has 15 amino acids. The CDR3 DNA is TGTGCCAGCTTCAAGCGGGGAGCGAACACCGGGGAGCTGTTTTTT. Translated: CASFKRGANTGELFF.

This chain joins TRBV5-6 and TRBJ2-5, with 10 bases lining up with TRBD2. Germline V lookup: CDR1 SGHDT, CDR2 YYEEEE. Losses at the gene ends were 0 bases for V and 4 bases for J; bases not matched to a gene: 9. The length of the CDR3 is 17 residues. The chain's CDR3 is CASSLGTSGFLGETQYF. Here the CDR3 DNA reads TGTGCCAGCAGCTTGGGGACTAGCGGTTTCCTAGGAGAGACCCAGTACTTC. The full variable domain, in which reference TRBV5-6 and TRBJ2-5 provide the parts outside the CDR3, is DAGVTQSPTHLIKTRGQQVTLRCSPKSGHDTVSWYQQALGQGPQFIFQYYEEEERQRGNFPDRFSGHQFPNYSSELNVNALLLGDSALYLCASSLGTSGFLGETQYFGPGTRLLVL.

The rearrangement joins TRBV11-3 to TRBJ2-3; perhaps TRBD2 as D (7 bases). This CDR3 comprises 18 residues. V lost 5 bases, J lost 5 bases, and 26 bases lay in between. The V gene's germline CDR1 is SGHNT and CDR2 YENEEA. The CDR3 sequence: CASSGYGSGGRLGDTQYF. The CDR3 region has the DNA TGTGCCAGCAGCGGCTACGGGTCGGGGGGCCGGTTAGGAGATACGCAGTATTTT.

The rearrangement uses TRBV30 and TRBJ1-1; no clear D gene. CDR1 and CDR2 from the germline V gene are GTSNPN and SVGIG (reference sequence). The CDR3 extends over 13 amino acids. Deletions cut 3 bases from V and 4 bases from J, with 12 bases between. The CDR3 loop is CAWSRQYGTEAFF. CDR3 nucleotide sequence: TGTGCCTGGAGCAGGCAGTACGGCACTGAAGCTTTCTTT.

This rearrangement joins TRBV29-1 to TRBJ1-5; 7 bases align to TRBD1. The CDR3 extends over 12 amino acids. The trim removed 4 bases at V and 12 bases at J, leaving 9 bases unmatched. Germline assignment: CDR1 SQVTM and CDR2 ANQGSEA. Written as DNA, the CDR3 is TGCAGCGTTGGGGGCCTACAGGGGATCCAGCATTTT. It codes for CSVGGLQGIQHF.

The J gene is TRBJ2-3, the V gene TRBV6-1, with 10 bases that match TRBD2. Germline loops: CDR1 MNHNS, CDR2 SASEGT. The CDR3 extends over 18 amino acids. Trimming removed 4 bases from V and 0 bases from J; junction bases left unmatched: 10. CDR3 DNA: TGTGCCAGCAGTGTGCTAGCGGGAGCTTCTATTAGCACAGATACGCAGTATTTT. As protein: CASSVLAGASISTDTQYF.

V gene TRBV7-3 combines with J gene TRBJ2-5; D might be TRBD2 (6 bases). Trimming removed 5 bases from V and 5 bases from J, with 21 bases in between. The CDR3 contains 16 residues. Germline CDR1 SGHTA, CDR2 FQGTGA. The CDR3 spells CASSQTGPRGAETQYF. DNA of the CDR3: TGTGCCAGCAGCCAAACTGGACCACGCGGGGCCGAGACCCAGTACTTC. The variable domain in full, with the rest retrieved from reference TRBV7-3 and TRBJ2-5, is GAGVSQTPSNKVTEKGKYVELRCDPISGHTALYWYRQSLGQGPEFLIYFQGTGAADDSGLPNDRFFAVRPEGSVSTLKIQRTERGDSAVYLCASSQTGPRGAETQYFGPGTRLLVL.

The rearrangement uses TRBV18 and TRBJ2-1; no clear D gene. CDR3 length: 13 amino acids. The germline V gene has CDR1 KGHSH and CDR2 LQKENI. Trimming took 0 bases from V and 6 from J, leaving 6 bases between them. The chain's CDR3 is CASSPPNSNEQFF. The CDR3 DNA follows: TGTGCCAGCTCACCACCCAATAGCAATGAGCAGTTCTTC.

The chain uses TRBV18 and TRBJ1-2, with D possibly being TRBD1 (5 bases). The V gene's germline CDR1 is KGHSH and CDR2 LQKENI. The germline V and J ends were trimmed by 2 bases and 4 bases, with 14 bases remaining between them. CDR3 size: 15 residues. As DNA, the CDR3 is TGTGCCAGCTCACCAGAGGCAGGGCTAGGCTATGGCTACACCTTC. This codes for CASSPEAGLGYGYTF.

The chain combines TRBV7-9 with TRBJ2-1, with D tentatively TRBD2 (5 bases). The CDR3 runs 15 residues. Germline V gives CDR1 SEHNR, CDR2 FQNEAQ (reference sequence). Trimming took 2 bases from V and 0 from J, leaving 8 bases between them. The CDR3 DNA is TGTGCCAGCAGCTTACCGGGAAGCTCCTACAATGAGCAGTTCTTC. Residues: CASSLPGSSYNEQFF.